This entry lists 18 T cell receptor beta chains sequenced from one sample in a study of blood T cells in healthy people across ages. Together with a sample-barcoded 5' primer, a J-beta primer mix was included in a second PCR lasting about 6 to 12 cycles. Each CDR3 protein gets one entry after TCRdb re-called the 5' RACE reads with MiXCR. Of 1.6 million or so distinct CDR3 sequences listed, about 32% are singletons. Specimen: blood. These receptors all stem from a woman in her thirties in good health.

This clonotype was seen only a few times. The chain joins TRBV15 to TRBJ1-2; tentative D call: TRBD1 (5 bases). Germline V gene data show CDR1 as LNHNV and CDR2 as YYDKDF (reference sequence). The CDR3 contains 15 residues. V was pared by 3 bases and J by 2 bases, with 13 bases between. The CDR3: CATSRVRDVNYGYTF. In DNA, the CDR3 is TGTGCCACCAGCAGGGTCAGGGATGTAAACTATGGCTACACCTTC.

In regard to this clonotype: A read error may explain this, as a much larger clone is one base away. The rearrangement links TRBV29-1 to TRBJ2-7; D is possibly TRBD1 or TRBD2 (5 bases each). From germline, CDR1 is SQVTM and CDR2 ANQGSEA. This CDR3 has 13 residues. The CDR3 DNA follows: TGCAGCGTTGGTCCGGGACGGGCCTACGAGCGGTACTTC. This gives the protein CSVGPGRAYERYF.

Concerning this clonotype itself: The conserved closing phenylalanine or tryptophan is absent in this CDR3, likely reflecting a read error. The limits of the CDR3 on the DNA are not certain, so only TCRdb's listed CDR3 is given. The chain couples TRBV5-5 to TRBJ2-1; the DNA was not used to check the table's D call, TRBD1. The CDR3 totals 16 residues, both ends included. The V gene's germline CDR1 is SGHKS and CDR2 YYEKEE (reference sequence). The CDR3 loop reads CASSPNRDKKRGEQHI.

Only a few counts were recorded for this clonotype. V usage is TRBV12-3 or TRBV12-4 and J usage is TRBJ1-1, with TRBD1 as a possible D gene (5 bases). The CDR3 has 15 amino acids. Trimming removed 2 bases at V and 1 base at J, with 11 bases between. The DNA of the CDR3 is TGTGCCAGCAGTTTACAGGGCAGCCGGAACACTGAAGCTTTCTTT. It is translated as CASSLQGSRNTEAFF.

A remark on this clonotype: Being one base from a much bigger clone, this may be a read error. The rearrangement joins TRBV7-3 to TRBJ2-5, with D perhaps TRBD1 or TRBD2 (6 bases each). This CDR3 is 14 amino acids long. Germline V gene sequence: CDR1 SGHTA, CDR2 FQGTGA. The CDR3 DNA reads as TGTGCCAACAGCTTAGGGGGGTTAAGCGAGACCCAGTACTTC. This sequence encodes CANSLGGLSETQYF.

The genes are TRBV27 and TRBJ1-2; 7 bases match TRBD1. After removal of 7 bases from V and 6 bases from J, the junction contained 5 bases not matched to a gene. The CDR3 is made up of 12 amino acids. In germline, CDR1 is MNHEY, CDR2 SMNVEV (reference sequence). The CDR3 loop reads CASTDRAHGYTF. The CDR3 DNA reads TGTGCCAGCACAGACAGGGCCCATGGCTACACCTTC.

This clonotype was observed a handful of times. This rearrangement joins TRBV7-9 to TRBJ1-2; TRBD1 matches at 12 bases. In germline, CDR1 is SEHNR, CDR2 FQNEAQ (reference sequence). With V trimmed by 5 bases and J by 7 bases, 8 bases remained unmatched. The length of the CDR3 is 15 residues. The CDR3 region is CASSEGGQGASGYTF. The CDR3 DNA follows: TGTGCCAGCAGCGAGGGGGGACAGGGGGCCTCTGGCTACACCTTC.

The chain employs TRBV19 and TRBJ1-5; D is undetermined. There are 13 residues in the CDR3. The germline V gene has CDR1 LNHDA and CDR2 SQIVND (reference sequence). V was pared by 8 bases and J by 5 bases, with 13 bases between. The CDR3: CASGTGRHQPQHF. The CDR3 DNA reads as TGTGCCAGTGGTACGGGTAGGCATCAGCCCCAGCATTTT.

Ten or more counts support this clonotype. The chain carries TRBV29-1 and TRBJ2-1; D gene uncertain. The germline CDR1 and CDR2 sequences are SQVTM and ANQGSEA. This CDR3 comprises 13 residues. V lost 5 bases, J lost 8 bases, and 16 bases lay in between. CDR3 region: CSVPGLIADEQFF. The CDR3 DNA reads TGCAGCGTTCCCGGTTTGATTGCGGATGAGCAGTTCTTC.

This clonotype turned up a few times. J is TRBJ1-1 and V is TRBV4-1, with D possibly matching TRBD1 (6 bases). The CDR3 totals 15 residues. Germline CDR1 is MGHRA and CDR2 is YSYEKL. V was pared by 3 bases and J by 2 bases, with 13 bases between. CDR3 nucleotide sequence: TGCGCCAGCAGCCACCCCCTAGGGGGAAACACTGAAGCTTTCTTT. It codes for CASSHPLGGNTEAFF.

This clonotype was counted ten times or more. The rearrangement uses TRBV18 and TRBJ2-7; 11 bases map to TRBD2. Germline CDR1 reads KGHSH; CDR2 reads LQKENI. The CDR3 covers 15 residues. V trimming: 2 bases; J trimming: 3 bases; junction bases outside the gene matches: 3. DNA of the CDR3: TGTGCCAGCTCACCAGGGACTAGCGGACTCTACGAGCAGTACTTC. Translating gives CASSPGTSGLYEQYF.

This clonotype was seen only a few times. The V gene is TRBV14, the J gene TRBJ2-5; 7 nucleotides line up with TRBD2. Germline loops: CDR1 SGHDN, CDR2 FVKESK. This CDR3 has 15 amino acids. The V gene end was trimmed by 2 bases and the J gene end by 0 bases; junction bases not matched to a gene: 3. CDR3 region: CASSQRLANQETQYF. CDR3 DNA sequence: TGTGCCAGCAGCCAACGACTAGCAAACCAAGAGACCCAGTACTTC.

This clonotype was seen a handful of times. The chain joins TRBV9 to TRBJ2-1, with 8 positions matching TRBD2. This CDR3 is 14 amino acids long. The germline CDR1 and CDR2 sequences are SGDLS and YYNGEE. J lost 6 bases, V lost 0 bases, and 2 bases had no gene match. The CDR3 spells CASSVETSGNEQFF. The CDR3 DNA is TGTGCCAGCAGCGTAGAAACTAGCGGCAATGAGCAGTTCTTC.

V gene TRBV20-1 combines with J gene TRBJ2-1; tentative D call: TRBD1 (5 bases). The germline V and J ends were trimmed by 4 bases and 2 bases, with 12 bases remaining between them. Germline CDR1 and CDR2: DFQATT and SNEGSKA (reference sequence). This CDR3 contains 14 residues. Here the CDR3 DNA reads TGCAGTGCTACAATAGGGGTGGCCTACAATGAGCAGTTCTTC. It is translated as CSATIGVAYNEQFF.

In this sample, this clonotype turned up a few times. The V call is TRBV4-1, the J call TRBJ1-2; 10 positions match TRBD1. The CDR3 length is 16 residues. The trim removed 1 base at V and 6 bases at J, leaving 8 bases unmatched. CDR1 and CDR2 (germline): MGHRA, YSYEKL. In nucleotides, the CDR3 is TGCGCCAGCAGCCAAGTCCCTCGGGACAGGGGCCATGGCTACACCTTC. This encodes CASSQVPRDRGHGYTF.

The V call is TRBV2, the J call TRBJ2-5; no firm D call. The V gene lost 6 bases and the J gene lost 2 bases, with 10 bases spanning the gap. Germline V CDR1 and CDR2: SNHLY, FYNNEI. The CDR3 runs 13 residues. The CDR3 here is CASRFDPQETQYF. The CDR3, as DNA: TGTGCCAGCAGGTTCGACCCTCAAGAGACCCAGTACTTC.

The V call is TRBV27, the J call TRBJ2-7; D unclear. V was clipped by 7 bases and J by 5 bases, with 9 bases between them. The CDR3 consists of 11 residues. The germline CDR1 and CDR2 sequences are MNHEY and SMNVEV (reference sequence). DNA for the CDR3: TGTGCCAGCAAGATTATTAACGAGCAGTACTTC. It is translated as CASKIINEQYF.

The rearrangement links TRBV12-3 or TRBV12-4 to TRBJ2-5; TRBD1 aligns across 9 bases. V was pared by 5 bases and J by 3 bases, with 7 bases of the junction left unmatched. The length of the CDR3 is 15 residues. The CDR3 here is CASSPAGTGKETQYF. The CDR3 bases are TGTGCCAGCAGTCCGGCGGGGACAGGGAAAGAGACCCAGTACTTC.